This entry is about one TCR beta chain. It has no known antigen specificity. Qualities for individual bases were not recorded, and no much larger clone is one base off. This entry is derived from a study of blood T cell repertoires in COVID-19 (dated by TCRdb to 2020 to 2022). Study-level background: Samples from collaborators originated in the United States, Italy and Spain and spanned both the acute and convalescent phases of COVID-19. The prospective study material was composed of cDNA or gDNA derived from T cells, B-cell-depleted T cells, or PBMCs. Subjects who had been exposed to COVID-19, were actively infected with it, or had recovered from it provided the deeply sampled blood TCRbeta repertoires that made up the dataset. The repertoires were made available in a free public database intended to serve as a resource for research on the immune response to SARS-CoV-2. Samples came from the ongoing ImmuneRACE study (first 160 participants) plus 1,254 subjects from 6 global collaborators. A de-identified subject ID, COVID-19 status, age in years and sex were almost always included in the sample metadata. Where HLA class I and class II types were available, the types were taken from metadata supplied by the sample provider, not from assay-based typing. Overall study results and their limits: The quantity of clinical and demographic metadata differed by source and by participant and was supplied without curation.

The immunoSEQ Assay, a bias-controlled multiplex PCR, was used to amplify TCRbeta CDR3 regions from genomic DNA. Per the source publication's procedure: Within the assay, amplification of reference gene primers was used to estimate how many nucleated cells each sample contained. Sequence reads were collapsed and filtered to measure the absolute abundance of every unique TCRbeta CDR3 rearrangement. Productive Simpson clonality was computed per sample as the square root of Simpson's diversity index over productive rearrangements. This is the immuneACCESS table as TCRdb keeps it, with only in-frame sequences that have V and J called. A part of the clones is gone; compared with another copy, unresolved V genes explain less than half, and the rest is unexplained. V, J and clone size are taken as reported in that table, and D and trimming were inferred from the DNA itself. The sample has some 400,000 clones on record, more than 75% of them singletons. The top ten hold 3% of the sample.

Each collaborating institution followed its own protocols to collect whole blood in K2EDTA tubes. For TCRbeta analysis, collaborators shipped samples as frozen whole blood, isolated PBMCs, or DNA extracted from either of those sample types. Sequenced material: peripheral blood. This receptor was obtained from a human donor in a cohort sampled during active COVID-19.

The DNA sequence reads TGTGCCTGTACCCGGGACTTCCATTTTACTAACTATGGCTACACCTTC. Its coded protein is CACTRDFHFTNYGYTF. The chain uses TRBV30 and TRBJ1-2, with a tentative D gene TRBD1 over 5 matching bases. The CDR3 holds 16 amino acids from the cysteine to the phenylalanine. Kept here is only the CDR3 DNA, which spans 48 bases and is read in frame from base 1. The CDR1 and CDR2 encoded by the germline V gene (reference sequence) are GTSNPN and SVGIG. The trim is 6 bases for V and 0 bases for J, with a gap of 20 bases between the germline ends.